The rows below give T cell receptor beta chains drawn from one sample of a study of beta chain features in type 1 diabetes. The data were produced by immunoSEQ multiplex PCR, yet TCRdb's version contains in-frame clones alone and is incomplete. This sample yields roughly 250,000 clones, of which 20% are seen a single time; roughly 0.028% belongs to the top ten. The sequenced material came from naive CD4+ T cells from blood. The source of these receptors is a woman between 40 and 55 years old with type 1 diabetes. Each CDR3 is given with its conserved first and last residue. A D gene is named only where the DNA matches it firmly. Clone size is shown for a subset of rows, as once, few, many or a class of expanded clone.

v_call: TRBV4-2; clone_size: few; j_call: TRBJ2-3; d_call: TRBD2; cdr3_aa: CASSRTGTISDTQYF; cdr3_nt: TGTGCCAGCAGCCGAACGGGGACTATCTCAGATACGCAGTATTTT
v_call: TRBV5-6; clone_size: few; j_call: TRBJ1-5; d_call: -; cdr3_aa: CASSRRQSYSNQPQHF; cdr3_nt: TGTGCCAGCAGCCGTCGACAGTCCTATAGCAATCAGCCCCAGCATTTT
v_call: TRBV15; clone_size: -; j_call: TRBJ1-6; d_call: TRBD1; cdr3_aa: CATSRNRGRGNSPLHF; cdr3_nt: TGTGCCACCAGCAGAAACAGGGGACGGGGAAATTCACCCCTCCACTTT
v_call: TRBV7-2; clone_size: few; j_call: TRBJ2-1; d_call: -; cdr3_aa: CASSQLGGRYNEQFF; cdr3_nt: TGTGCCAGCAGCCAGCTAGGCGGGCGGTACAATGAGCAGTTCTTC
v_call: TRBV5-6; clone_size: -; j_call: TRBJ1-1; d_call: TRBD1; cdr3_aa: CASSLTDRDTEAFF; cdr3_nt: TGTGCCAGCAGCCTTACTGACAGGGACACTGAAGCTTTCTTT
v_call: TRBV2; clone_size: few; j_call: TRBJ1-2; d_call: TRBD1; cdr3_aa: CASSRQGFGYTF; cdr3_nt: TGTGCCAGCAGCCGACAGGGCTTCGGCTACACCTTC
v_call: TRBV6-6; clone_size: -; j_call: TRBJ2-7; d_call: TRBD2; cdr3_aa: CASSTTSGGNPYEQYF; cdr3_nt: TGTGCCAGCAGTACGACTAGCGGGGGGAACCCCTACGAGCAGTACTTC
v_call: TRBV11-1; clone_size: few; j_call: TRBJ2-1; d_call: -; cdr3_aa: CASSLQQGNEQFF; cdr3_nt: TGTGCCAGCAGCTTACAACAGGGCAATGAGCAGTTCTTC
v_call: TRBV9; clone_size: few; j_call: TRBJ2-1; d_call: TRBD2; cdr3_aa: CASSVVAGTIRHEQFF; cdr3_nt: TGTGCCAGCAGCGTAGTAGCGGGGACGATAAGGCATGAGCAGTTCTTC
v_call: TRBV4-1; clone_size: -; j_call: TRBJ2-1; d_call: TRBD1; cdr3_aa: CASSPDRGLYNEQFF; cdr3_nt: TGCGCCAGCAGCCCGGACAGGGGCCTCTACAATGAGCAGTTCTTC
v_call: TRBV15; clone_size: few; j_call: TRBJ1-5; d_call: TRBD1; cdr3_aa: CATSGDRGNQPQHF; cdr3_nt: TGTGCCACCAGCGGAGACAGGGGCAATCAGCCCCAGCATTTT
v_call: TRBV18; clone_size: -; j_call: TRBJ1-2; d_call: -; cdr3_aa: CASSPETRQVGGYTF; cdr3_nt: TGTGCCAGCTCACCAGAGACTCGACAGGTGGGAGGCTACACCTTC
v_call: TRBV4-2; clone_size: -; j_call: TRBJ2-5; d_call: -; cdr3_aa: CASSQDGQQETQYF; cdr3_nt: TGTGCCAGCAGCCAAGATGGTCAGCAAGAGACCCAGTACTTC
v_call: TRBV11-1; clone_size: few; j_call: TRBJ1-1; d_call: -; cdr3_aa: CASSARQIHTEAFF; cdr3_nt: TGTGCCAGCAGCGCGAGACAGATACACACTGAAGCTTTCTTT
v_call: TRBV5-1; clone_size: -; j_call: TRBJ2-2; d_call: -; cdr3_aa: CASSSFSIGAGELFF; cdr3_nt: TGCGCCAGCAGCTCCTTCAGTATTGGTGCCGGGGAGCTGTTTTTT
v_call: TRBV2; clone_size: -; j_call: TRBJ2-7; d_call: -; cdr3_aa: CASSVEHSYEQYF; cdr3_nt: TGTGCCAGCAGTGTCGAACACAGCTACGAGCAGTACTTC
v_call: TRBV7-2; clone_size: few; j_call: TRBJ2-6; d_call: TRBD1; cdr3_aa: CASTDRAKATNVLTF; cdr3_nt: TGTGCCAGCACTGACAGGGCAAAAGCCACCAACGTCCTGACTTTC
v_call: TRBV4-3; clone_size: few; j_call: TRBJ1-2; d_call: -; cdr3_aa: CASSQVQGPNYGYTF; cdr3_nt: TGCGCCAGCAGCCAAGTCCAGGGGCCTAACTATGGCTACACCTTC
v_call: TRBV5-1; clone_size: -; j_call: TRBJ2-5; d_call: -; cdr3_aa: CASSLVVLETQYF; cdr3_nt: TGCGCCAGCAGCTTGGTCGTCCTTGAGACCCAGTACTTC
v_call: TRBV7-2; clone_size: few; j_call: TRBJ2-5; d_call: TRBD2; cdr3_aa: CASSPRTSKETQYF; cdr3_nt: TGTGCCAGCAGCCCCCGGACTAGCAAAGAGACCCAGTACTTC
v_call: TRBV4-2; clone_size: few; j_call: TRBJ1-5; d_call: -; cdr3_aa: CASSQDRGLGSQHF; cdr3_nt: TGTGCCAGCAGCCAAGACCGCGGCCTGGGTTCCCAGCATTTT
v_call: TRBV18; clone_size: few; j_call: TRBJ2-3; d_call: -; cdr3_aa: CASSPGLNPPTDTQYF; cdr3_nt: TGTGCCAGCTCACCGGGACTCAACCCACCGACAGATACGCAGTATTTT
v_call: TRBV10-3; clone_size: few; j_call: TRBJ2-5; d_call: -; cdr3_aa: CAISEGTGKETQYF; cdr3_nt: TGTGCCATCAGTGAGGGTACAGGAAAAGAGACCCAGTACTTC
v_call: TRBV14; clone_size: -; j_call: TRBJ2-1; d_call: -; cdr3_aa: CASSQDSLVPEREQFF; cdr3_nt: TGTGCCAGCAGCCAAGATTCCCTAGTCCCGGAGAGGGAGCAGTTCTTC
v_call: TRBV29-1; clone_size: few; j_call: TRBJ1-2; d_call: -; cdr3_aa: CSVELGLRDYGYTF; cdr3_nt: TGCAGCGTTGAGTTGGGGCTCAGGGACTATGGCTACACCTTC
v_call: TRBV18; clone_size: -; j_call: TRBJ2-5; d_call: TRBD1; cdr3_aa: CASSLTRDSQETQYF; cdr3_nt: TGTGCCAGCTCACTAACCCGGGACAGTCAAGAGACCCAGTACTTC
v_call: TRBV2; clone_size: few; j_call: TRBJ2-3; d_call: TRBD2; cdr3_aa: CASSFTNGGRATDTQYF; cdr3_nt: TGTGCCAGCAGCTTCACAAACGGCGGGAGGGCCACAGATACGCAGTATTTT